The 17 T cell receptor beta chains in this list originate from one sample, sequenced in a study of Tregs in tolerant kidney transplant recipients. Profiled with immunoSEQ multiplex PCR; TCRdb holds only in-frame clones, not every one. The data contain 15,000 to 20,000 clones, more than 60% of them singletons. The antigens these receptors bind are not known. The sample was Tregs from blood cultured with allogeneic cells. These receptors were obtained from a human donor in good health.

In its sample, this clone was seen once. The CDR3 is CASSQALLRGGQFF. The CDR3 coding sequence is TGCGCCAGCAGCCAAGCCCTTTTGAGGGGTGGGCAGTTCTTC. This chain joins TRBV4-3 and TRBJ2-1; tentatively, D is TRBD1 or TRBD2 (5 bases each). The germline V gene encodes CDR1 LGHNA and CDR2 YSLEER. V was trimmed by 1 base and J by 12 bases, leaving 16 bases between them. The CDR3 loop spans 14 amino acids.

V usage is TRBV6-5 and J usage is TRBJ2-7; D gene unclear. V lost 2 bases and J lost 6, with 11 bases in between. CDR1 and CDR2 from the germline V gene are MNHEY and SVGAGI. The CDR3 has 13 residues. CDR3 DNA sequence: TGTGCCAGCAGTTACGGAGCCTCCACCGAGCAGTACTTC. The encoded protein is CASSYGASTEQYF.

The chain uses TRBV7-2 and TRBJ1-2; weak D call: TRBD1 (5 bases). Germline CDR1 and CDR2: SGHTA and FQGNSA. The CDR3 contains 13 residues. Trimming stripped 6 bases from V and 4 bases from J, with 12 bases between. CDR3 in amino acids: CASRWIRGYGYTF. CDR3 nucleotides: TGTGCCAGCAGGTGGATAAGGGGCTATGGCTACACCTTC.

This clone was counted once. This chain uses TRBV6-5 with TRBJ1-2; TRBD1 might be the D (5 bases). The V gene lost 5 bases and the J gene lost 5 bases, with 12 bases spanning the gap. The CDR3 is made up of 13 amino acids. In germline, CDR1 is MNHEY, CDR2 SVGAGI. DNA for the CDR3: TGTGCCAGCAGTCCGGGACCGCTGTATGGCTACACCTTC. Its translation: CASSPGPLYGYTF.

This rearrangement joins TRBV18 to TRBJ1-2; D is unclear. V lost 3 bases and J lost 8, with 10 bases in between. Germline assignment: CDR1 KGHSH and CDR2 LQKENI. The CDR3 runs 12 residues. CDR3 loop: CASSPDHRGYTF. CDR3 in DNA: TGTGCCAGCTCACCCGATCATAGGGGCTACACCTTC.

V and J are TRBV5-1 and TRBJ2-7, with a weak D call TRBD2 (6 bases). The CDR3 extends over 12 amino acids. The V and J ends lost 5 bases and 7 bases respectively, with 13 bases between them. The germline gives CDR1 SGHRS, CDR2 YFSETQ. CDR3 sequence (DNA): TGCGCCAGCAGGGAGGGTTTGAAAGAGCAGTACTTC. Translated: CASREGLKEQYF.

This chain joins TRBV6-1 and TRBJ2-5, with TRBD2 identical over 10 bases. The V gene's germline CDR1 is MNHNS and CDR2 SASEGT. The CDR3 length is 14 residues. V dropped 5 bases and J dropped 4; count of bases not matched to a gene: 4. The DNA of the CDR3 is TGTGCCAGCAGTCTCAGCGGGGGGGCAGAGACCCAGTACTTC. It is translated as CASSLSGGAETQYF.

This clone was picked up many times. The chain uses TRBV9 and TRBJ2-7, with D perhaps matching TRBD1 (6 bases). V shed 3 bases and J shed 3 bases, with 19 bases lying between them. Germline lookup yields CDR1 SGDLS and CDR2 YYNGEE. This CDR3 contains 16 residues. The CDR3 sequence is CASSGSYREGYYEQYF. Written as DNA, the CDR3 is TGTGCCAGCAGCGGAAGTTACAGGGAAGGCTACTACGAGCAGTACTTC.

The J gene is TRBJ1-1, the V gene TRBV7-8; no clear D. The CDR3 consists of 11 residues. The V gene lost 1 base and the J gene lost 11 bases, with 8 bases spanning the gap. Germline loops: CDR1 SGHVS, CDR2 FQNEAQ. The CDR3 loop reads CASSLGQLAFF. Here the CDR3 DNA reads TGTGCCAGCAGCTTAGGTCAGCTGGCTTTCTTT.

The chain joins TRBV18 to TRBJ1-5; 9 positions match TRBD1. CDR3 length: 13 residues. Germline V gene data show CDR1 as KGHSH and CDR2 as LQKENI. The junction had 0 bases not matched to a gene; V was cut back by 4 bases and J by 5 bases. The CDR3, as DNA: TGTGCCAGCTCACGGGACAGGGATCAGCCCCAGCATTTT. Amino acids: CASSRDRDQPQHF.

The CDR3 DNA sequence: TGTGCCAGCAGTCCACAGCGAATGAACACTGAAGCTTTCTTT. This sequence encodes CASSPQRMNTEAFF. The chain uses TRBV27 and TRBJ1-1; D uncertain. The CDR3 extends over 14 amino acids. Trimming pared 5 bases from V and 0 bases from J, leaving 10 bases between. Per germline, CDR1 MNHEY and CDR2 SMNVEV (reference sequence).

The CDR3 here is CASSPRRGGNTDTQYF. CDR3 DNA sequence: TGTGCCAGCAGCCCCCGGCGGGGCGGGAATACAGATACGCAGTATTTT. The chain links TRBV11-3 to TRBJ2-3, with D perhaps TRBD2 (6 bases). Trimming removed 5 bases from V and 3 bases from J, with 18 bases in between. Germline CDR1 SGHNT, CDR2 YENEEA. This CDR3 is 16 amino acids long.

V and J are TRBV27 and TRBJ1-6, with D unresolved. Germline V gene lookup returns CDR1 MNHEY and CDR2 SMNVEV (reference sequence). The CDR3 is 13 amino acids. V lost 3 bases and J 9 bases, leaving 9 bases between the germline ends. The CDR3 DNA sequence: TGTGCCAGCAGTTTCGCAGGAGGTTCACCCCTCCACTTT. This gives the protein CASSFAGGSPLHF.

Sample share makes this clone medium-sized. The rearrangement uses TRBV18 and TRBJ1-6; D is unclear. The CDR3 is 14 residues long. CDR1 KGHSH and CDR2 LQKENI come from the germline V gene. The V gene lost 5 bases and the J gene lost 4 bases, with 9 bases spanning the gap. CDR3 nucleotide sequence: TGTGCCAGCTCAAACGGCCATTATAATTCACCCCTCCACTTT. Protein: CASSNGHYNSPLHF. The full variable domain, with the rest looked up from reference TRBV18 and TRBJ1-6, is NAGVMQNPRHLVRRRGQEARLRCSPMKGHSHVYWYRQLPEEGLKFMVYLQKENIIDESGMPKERFSAEFPKEGPSILRIQQVVRGDSAAYFCASSNGHYNSPLHFGNGTRLTVT.

Only a few counts were recorded for this clone. The chain recombines TRBV5-1 with TRBJ2-7, with 8 bases lining up with TRBD1. J lost 2 bases, V lost 2 bases, and 6 bases had no gene match. Germline CDR1 and CDR2: SGHRS and YFSETQ. There are 15 residues in the CDR3. The CDR3 reads CASSLYTGGPYEQYF. CDR3 nucleotide sequence: TGCGCCAGCAGCTTATATACAGGGGGGCCCTACGAGCAGTACTTC. The full variable domain, with the rest looked up from reference TRBV5-1 and TRBJ2-7, is KAGVTQTPRYLIKTRGQQVTLSCSPISGHRSVSWYQQTPGQGLQFLFEYFSETQRNKGNFPGRFSGRQFSNSRSEMNVSTLELGDSALYLCASSLYTGGPYEQYFGPGTRLTVT.

This chain links TRBV30 with TRBJ2-7, with D tentatively TRBD2 (7 bases). V was trimmed by 2 bases and J by 0 bases, leaving 11 bases between them. Germline V lookup: CDR1 GTSNPN, CDR2 SVGIG (reference sequence). The CDR3 is 14 amino acids. The CDR3 coding sequence is TGTGCCTGGAGTATCGGGGGGCCCTCCTACGAGCAGTACTTC. Protein product: CAWSIGGPSYEQYF.

The V and J genes are TRBV7-9 and TRBJ1-5; 8 nucleotides match TRBD1. Germline trimming cut 5 bases from V and 5 bases from J; bases unmatched to any gene: 5. Germline assignment: CDR1 SEHNR and CDR2 FQNEAQ (reference sequence). This CDR3 has 14 residues. CDR3 region: CASSHGTGDQPQHF. CDR3 bases: TGTGCCAGCAGCCATGGGACAGGCGATCAGCCCCAGCATTTT.